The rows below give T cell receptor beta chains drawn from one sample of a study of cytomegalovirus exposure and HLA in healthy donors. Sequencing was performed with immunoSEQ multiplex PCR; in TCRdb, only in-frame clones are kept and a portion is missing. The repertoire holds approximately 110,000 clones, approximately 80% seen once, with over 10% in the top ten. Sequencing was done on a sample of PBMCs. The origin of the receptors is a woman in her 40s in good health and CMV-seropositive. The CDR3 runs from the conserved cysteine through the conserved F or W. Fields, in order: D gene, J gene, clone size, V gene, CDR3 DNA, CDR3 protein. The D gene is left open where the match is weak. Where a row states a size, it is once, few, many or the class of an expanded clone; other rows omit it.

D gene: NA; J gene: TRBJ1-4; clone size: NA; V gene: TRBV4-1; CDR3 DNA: TGCGCCAGCAGCCAAGTTCAGGATGAAAAACTGTTTTTT; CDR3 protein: CASSQVQDEKLFF
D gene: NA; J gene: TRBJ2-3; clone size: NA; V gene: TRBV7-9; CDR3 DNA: TGTGCCAGCAGCCCCGGACAGTCAGATACGCAGTATTTT; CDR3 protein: CASSPGQSDTQYF
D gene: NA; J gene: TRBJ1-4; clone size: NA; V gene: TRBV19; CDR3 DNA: TGTGCCAGTAGTATATCCAGGGATGGAGAAAAACTGTTTTTT; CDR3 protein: CASSISRDGEKLFF
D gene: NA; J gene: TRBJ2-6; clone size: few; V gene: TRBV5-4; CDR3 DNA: TGTGCCAGCAGCGCGGGTCTCGACTCTGGGGCCAACGTCCTGACTTTC; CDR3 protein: CASSAGLDSGANVLTF
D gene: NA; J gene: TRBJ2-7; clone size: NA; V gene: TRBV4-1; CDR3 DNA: TGCGCCAGCAGCCGAGGTCCGGGTAGGTTCGAGCAGTACTTC; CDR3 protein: CASSRGPGRFEQYF
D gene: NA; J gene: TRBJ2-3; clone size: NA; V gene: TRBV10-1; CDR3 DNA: TGCGCCAGCAGTGACCTCCGGGACATCCGCACAGATACGCAGTATTTT; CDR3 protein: CASSDLRDIRTDTQYF
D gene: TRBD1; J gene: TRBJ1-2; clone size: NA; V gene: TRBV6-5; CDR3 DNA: TGTGCCAGCAGGTTCGATGGGGACAGATATGGCTACACCTTC; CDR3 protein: CASRFDGDRYGYTF
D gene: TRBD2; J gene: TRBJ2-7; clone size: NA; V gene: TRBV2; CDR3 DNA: TGTGCCAGCAGTTTCGGACTAGCATCCTCCTACGAGCAGTACTTC; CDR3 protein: CASSFGLASSYEQYF
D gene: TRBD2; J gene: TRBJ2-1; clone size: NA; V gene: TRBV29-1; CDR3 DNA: TGCAGCGTTAACGCGGGAGGGCCGGGCGGTGAGCAGTTCTTC; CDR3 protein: CSVNAGGPGGEQFF
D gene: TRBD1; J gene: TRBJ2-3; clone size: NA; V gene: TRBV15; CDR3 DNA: TGTGCCACCAGCAGAACAGCTCGGACAGGAGTAGGCACAGATACGCAGTATTTT; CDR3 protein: CATSRTARTGVGTDTQYF